Sequencing of this TCR beta chain was carried out in a study of T cells in Graves' hyperthyroidism and ophthalmopathy. Study-level background: Peripheral blood was taken when the disease was first diagnosed, before any treatment began.

RNA transcripts provided the source from which TCR beta CDR3 regions were amplified. The study used the HTBI primer set for a first-round RT-PCR of the TCR CDR3. TCRdb independently ran MiXCR on the multiplex PCR reads; one entry per CDR3 protein. The table has about 420,000 distinct CDR3 sequences, roughly 15% seen once. The table lists this clonotype with a count of one. The trim removed 4 bases at V and 3 bases at J, leaving 9 bases unmatched. Germline V CDR1 and CDR2: MNHEY, SVGAGI. This CDR3 region has 15 residues. Orbital computed tomography, thyroid ultrasound, serum thyroxine and TRAb, and clinical symptoms together informed the diagnoses. This sample holds PBMCs from approximately 9 ml fresh peripheral blood.

Input material: blood. This chain links TRBV6-5 with TRBJ2-7, with 7 positions matching TRBD1. The TCR sequence derives from a woman aged 18-30 years with Graves' hyperthyroidism. CDR3 loop: CASSSLTGPFYEQYF. CDR3 nucleotide sequence: TGTGCCAGCAGTTCCCTGACAGGGCCCTTCTACGAGCAGTACTTC.